This T cell receptor (beta chain) was sequenced during a study of CXCR3-negative and CXCR3-positive naive CD8 T cells. Whole-study results and caveats: Naive CXCR3-negative and CXCR3-positive cells had similar TRBV-TRBJ usage; memory differed. Higher TRB CDR3 hydrophobicity marked CXCR3-positive naive cells relative to CXCR3-negative naive cells.

The CD45RO-CCR7+CD27+CD95- phenotype denoted naive CD8+ T cells. CDR3 length equals 17 residues. Germline V gene sequence: CDR1 MDHEN, CDR2 SYDVKM. Regarding this clonotype: Its antigen is as yet unknown.

All TRB cDNA libraries came from 5' RACE performed with UMI labels. TCRdb re-analyzed the 5' RACE reads; it lists each CDR3 protein once, without DNA. Its listing shows 90,000 to 150,000 distinct CDR3 sequences. This clonotype was sampled from a human donor in good health. Some clones in this sample may be carry-over from other donors' samples. V is TRBV28 and J is TRBJ2-7; TCRdb returns TRBD2, unconfirmable since there is no DNA. The sample taken for sequencing was naive CXCR3+ CD8+ T cells from blood. Described subset: CD45RO-CCR7+CD27+CD95- naive CD8+ T cells expressing CXCR3 (TNR3+). The CDR3 region is CASSSFSLTGLLYEQYF.